This T cell receptor beta chain was recovered during a study of blood T cell repertoires in COVID-19. Germline V gene sequence: CDR1 LGHDT, CDR2 YNNKEL (reference sequence). This CDR3 comprises 15 residues. V gave up 4 bases and J gave up 3 bases, with 15 bases separating them. Enrolled through a virtual design, the participants were between roughly 18 and 100 years of age and came from about two dozen US areas. Authors' processing steps: Amplified reference gene primers provided the basis for estimating nucleated cell counts. Clones were read by immunoSEQ multiplex PCR, and TCRdb kept only the in-frame ones, dropping some. That table is the source of V, J and clone size, and D and trimming were worked out from the DNA. This table holds 400,000 to 550,000 clones, roughly 85% found once.

This sequence joins TRBV3-1 (or the pseudogene TRBV3-2) and TRBJ1-1, with D uncertain. This sequence was found in a woman younger than 30 with acute COVID-19. The specimen sequenced was PBMCs or T cells enriched from blood (not recorded which). CDR3 DNA: TGTGCCAGCAGCCGACGTGGAGGGCGGGACACTGAAGCTTTCTTT. Residues: CASSRRGGRDTEAFF.